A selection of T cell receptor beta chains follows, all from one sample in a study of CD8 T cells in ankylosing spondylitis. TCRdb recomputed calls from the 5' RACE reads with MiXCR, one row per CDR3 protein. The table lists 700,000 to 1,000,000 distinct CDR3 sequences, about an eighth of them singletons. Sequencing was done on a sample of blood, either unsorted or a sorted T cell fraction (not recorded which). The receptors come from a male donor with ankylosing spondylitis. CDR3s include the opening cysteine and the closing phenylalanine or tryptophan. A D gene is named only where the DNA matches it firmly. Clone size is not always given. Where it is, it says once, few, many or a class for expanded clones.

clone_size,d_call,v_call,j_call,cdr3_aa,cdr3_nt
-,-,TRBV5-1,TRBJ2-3,CASSLEQGPGPQYF,TGCGCCAGCAGCTTGGAGCAGGGGCCGGGCCCGCAGTATTTT
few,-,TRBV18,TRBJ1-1,CASSSMGEMYTEAFF,TGTGCCAGCTCTTCCATGGGGGAGATGTACACTGAAGCTTTCTTT
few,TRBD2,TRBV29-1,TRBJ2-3,CSVGGIAGGTPDTQYF,TGCAGCGTTGGAGGAATAGCGGGAGGGACCCCAGATACGCAGTATTTT
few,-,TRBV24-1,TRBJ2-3,CATSDSGETDTQYF,TGTGCCACCAGTGATTCCGGGGAAACAGATACGCAGTATTTT
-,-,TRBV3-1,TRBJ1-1,CASSQRGELSEAFF,TGTGCCAGCAGCCAAAGAGGGGAGCTCTCAGAAGCTTTCTTT
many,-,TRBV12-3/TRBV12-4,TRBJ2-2,CASSLWETGELFF,TGTGCCAGCAGTTTATGGGAGACCGGGGAGCTGTTTTTT
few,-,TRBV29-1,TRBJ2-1,CSAGTQGYNEQFF,TGCAGCGCTGGGACTCAGGGCTACAATGAGCAGTTCTTC
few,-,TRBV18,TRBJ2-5,CASSLLTAQETQYF,TGTGCCAGCTCACTCCTGACAGCCCAGGAGACCCAGTACTTC
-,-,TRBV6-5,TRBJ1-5,CASRTAGQPQHF,TGTGCCAGCAGGACCGCGGGACAGCCCCAGCATTTT
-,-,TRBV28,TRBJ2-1,CASRTLYNEQFF,TGTGCCAGCAGGACCCTCTACAATGAGCAGTTCTTC
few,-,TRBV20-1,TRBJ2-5,CSARGVGQWTQYF,TGCAGTGCCCGAGGCGTGGGGCAATGGACCCAGTACTTC
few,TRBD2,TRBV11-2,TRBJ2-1,CASSLDWGLAGGNEQFF,TGTGCCAGCAGCTTAGATTGGGGACTAGCGGGAGGCAATGAGCAGTTCTTC
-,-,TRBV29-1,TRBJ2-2,CSFGGPGELYF,TGCAGCTTTGGGGGTCCCGGGGAGCTGTATTTT
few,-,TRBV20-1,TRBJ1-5,CSARAEVRSNQPQHF,TGCAGTGCTAGAGCAGAAGTTCGGAGCAATCAGCCCCAGCATTTT
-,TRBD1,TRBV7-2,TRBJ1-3,CASSPRTGWRNTIYF,TGTGCCAGCAGCCCACGGACAGGGTGGCGGAACACCATATATTTT
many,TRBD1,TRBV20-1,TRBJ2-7,CSATTGGYEQYF,TGCAGTGCTACGACAGGGGGCTACGAGCAGTACTTC
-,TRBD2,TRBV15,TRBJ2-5,CATSRGTSGTPQWETQYF,TGTGCCACCAGCAGGGGGACTAGCGGGACACCCCAGTGGGAGACCCAGTACTTC
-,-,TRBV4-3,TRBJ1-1,CASSQDIWGAGEAFF,TGCGCCAGCAGCCAAGATATATGGGGCGCGGGTGAAGCTTTCTTT
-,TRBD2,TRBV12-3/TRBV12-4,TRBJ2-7,CASLTSGDSYEQYF,TGTGCCAGCCTGACTAGCGGGGACTCCTACGAGCAGTACTTC
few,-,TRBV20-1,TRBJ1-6,CSARISPLANSPLHF,TGCAGTGCTAGAATCTCCCCTCTGGCTAATTCACCCCTCCACTTT
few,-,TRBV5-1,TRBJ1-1,CASRRQEGNTEAFF,TGCGCCAGCCGGCGCCAGGAGGGGAACACTGAAGCTTTCTTT
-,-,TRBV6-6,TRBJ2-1,CASRKELNEQFF,TGTGCCAGCAGGAAGGAGCTCAATGAGCAGTTCTTC
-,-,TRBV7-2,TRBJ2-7,CASSRTGTVAYEQYF,TGTGCCAGCAGCAGAACCGGGACGGTTGCCTACGAGCAGTACTTC
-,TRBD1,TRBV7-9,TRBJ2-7,CASSFGQGIEQYF,TGTGCCAGCAGCTTCGGACAGGGGATCGAGCAGTACTTC
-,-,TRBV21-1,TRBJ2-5,CASSKGGQTQETQYF,TGTGCCAGCAGCAAAGGTGGACAAACCCAAGAGACCCAGTACTTC
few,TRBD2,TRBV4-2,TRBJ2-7,CASSQTSGTNYEQYF,TGTGCCAGCAGTCAGACTAGCGGGACCAATTACGAGCAGTACTTC
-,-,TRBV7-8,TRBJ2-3,CASSSRTFTDTQYF,TGTGCCAGCAGTTCCAGGACCTTCACAGATACGCAGTATTTT
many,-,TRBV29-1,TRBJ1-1,CSVERQGSMGTEAFF,TGCAGCGTTGAGCGGCAGGGGAGCATGGGAACTGAAGCTTTCTTT
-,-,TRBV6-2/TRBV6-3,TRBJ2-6,CASSFRVNPAGANVLTF,TGTGCCAGCAGTTTCAGAGTGAACCCTGCTGGGGCCAACGTCCTGACTTTC
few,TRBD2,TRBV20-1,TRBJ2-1,CSASGLAGRMNEQFF,TGCAGTGCTAGCGGACTAGCGGGACGAATGAATGAGCAGTTCTTC
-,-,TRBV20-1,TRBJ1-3,CSALKPVSGNTIYF,TGCAGTGCTCTCAAGCCAGTCTCTGGAAACACCATATATTTT
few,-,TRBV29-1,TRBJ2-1,CSTNRLQGSYNEQFF,TGCAGCACAAACAGGTTACAGGGCTCCTACAATGAGCAGTTCTTC
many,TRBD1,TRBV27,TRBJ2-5,CASAYRGFGETQYF,TGTGCCAGCGCCTACAGGGGGTTTGGGGAGACCCAGTACTTC
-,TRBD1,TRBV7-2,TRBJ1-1,CASSLTDREAFF,TGTGCCAGCAGCCTTACGGACAGGGAAGCTTTCTTT
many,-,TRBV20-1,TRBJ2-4,CSARDYSLAKNIQYF,TGCAGTGCTAGAGATTACTCGCTAGCCAAAAACATTCAGTACTTC
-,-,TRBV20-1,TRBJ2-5,CSARGAAETQYF,TGCAGTGCTCGAGGGGCAGCAGAGACCCAGTACTTC
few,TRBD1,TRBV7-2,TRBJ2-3,CASSEWTGGPDTQYF,TGTGCCAGCAGCGAGTGGACAGGGGGCCCAGATACGCAGTATTTT
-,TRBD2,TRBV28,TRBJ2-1,CACSPPRGLAGGAMQFF,TGTGCCTGCAGTCCCCCCCGGGGACTAGCGGGAGGAGCCATGCAGTTCTTC
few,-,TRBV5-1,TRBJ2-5,CASSFTKGLGGETQYF,TGCGCCAGCAGCTTCACTAAGGGACTGGGCGGAGAGACCCAGTACTTC
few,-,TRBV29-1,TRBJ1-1,CSVRDLDTEAFF,TGCAGCGTAAGGGATTTGGACACTGAAGCTTTCTTT
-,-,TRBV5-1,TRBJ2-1,CASSSQAGGYNEQFF,TGCGCCAGCAGCTCCCAGGCAGGGGGGTACAATGAGCAGTTCTTC
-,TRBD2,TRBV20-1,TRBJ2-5,CSASGLAGEETQYF,TGCAGTGCTAGCGGACTAGCGGGAGAAGAGACCCAGTACTTC
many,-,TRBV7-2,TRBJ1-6,CASSLEGAVLHF,TGTGCCAGCAGCTTAGAGGGAGCCGTACTCCACTTT
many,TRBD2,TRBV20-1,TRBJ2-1,CSAGNIGLAKGEQFF,TGCAGTGCCGGTAACATAGGACTAGCAAAGGGTGAGCAGTTCTTC
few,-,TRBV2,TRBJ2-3,CASIDAGSSTDTQYF,TGTGCCAGCATCGATGCCGGTTCTAGCACAGATACGCAGTATTTT